This passage covers 23 T cell receptor beta chains from one sample sequenced in a study of liver allograft versus peripheral blood T cells. Study at large: Blood and transplanted-liver T cell receptor repertoires from recipients were compared.

TCRdb independently ran MiXCR on the reads; one entry per CDR3 protein. The sample has approximately 9,000 distinct CDR3 sequences, about 19% seen once. The receptors were sampled from a human patient who had a liver transplant. Part of the T cell pool may stem from the graft donor.

By share, this clonotype counts as medium-sized (0.01 to 0.1%). V is TRBV7-9 and J is TRBJ2-7, with D tentatively TRBD1 (6 bases). The V gene's germline CDR1 is SEHNR and CDR2 FQNEAQ (reference sequence). The CDR3 extends over 15 amino acids. Trimming pared 3 bases from V and 4 bases from J, leaving 16 bases between. The CDR3 bases are TGTGCCAGCAGCTTGGGCCAGGGGTATGAGTACGAGCAGTACTTC. Amino acid sequence: CASSLGQGYEYEQYF.

On this clonotype: With a much larger clone just one base away, this may be a read error. This chain links TRBV29-1 with TRBJ2-1; no clear D. The V end lost 1 base, the J end lost 10 bases, and 11 bases lay between the germline ends. Germline assignment: CDR1 SQVTM and CDR2 ANQGSEA. This CDR3 spans 12 amino acids. As DNA, the CDR3 is TGCAGCGTTGAAGGCCAATCCTACGAGCAGTTCTTC. The encoded protein is CSVEGQSYEQFF.

This chain connects TRBV5-6 to TRBJ2-7; 10 positions match TRBD1. The germline V gene encodes CDR1 SGHDT and CDR2 YYEEEE. J lost 4 bases, V lost 2 bases, and 3 bases had no gene match. The CDR3 extends over 14 amino acids. CDR3 DNA sequence: TGTGCCAGCAGCTTTATGGGACAGGGGTACGAGCAGTACTTC. Translated, it gives CASSFMGQGYEQYF.

This clonotype is medium-sized by share. A read error may account for a junction end that differs from germline. V gene TRBV19 combines with J gene TRBJ1-1, with D hard to call. The CDR3 length is 12 residues. The germline V gene has CDR1 LNHDA and CDR2 SQIVND (reference sequence). The CDR3 loop reads CASSTGNTEAFF. The CDR3, as DNA: TGTGCCAGCAGTACGGGGAACACTGAAGCTTTCTTT.

This clonotype came up many times. V and J are TRBV7-9 and TRBJ1-1; unclear D gene. The CDR3 consists of 13 residues. The V and J ends lost 8 bases and 5 bases respectively, with 15 bases between them. Per germline, CDR1 SEHNR and CDR2 FQNEAQ (reference sequence). CDR3 sequence reads: CASGPVVRTEAFF. CDR3 DNA sequence: TGTGCCAGCGGCCCGGTAGTAAGGACTGAAGCTTTCTTT.

The rearrangement joins TRBV25-1 to TRBJ2-3, with D maybe TRBD2 (6 bases). The CDR3 runs to 13 residues. Trimming shortened V by 8 bases and J by 4 bases, and 13 bases separated the two germline ends. In germline, CDR1 is MGHDK, CDR2 SYGVNS. The CDR3 nucleotides are TGTGCCAGCGGGCTACGCGGGGCAGATACGCAGTATTTT. Translated: CASGLRGADTQYF.

This clonotype was counted once. The junction does not match germline at one end; this may be a read error. The chain uses TRBV25-1 and TRBJ1-1; 7 bases line up with TRBD1. Germline CDR1 and CDR2: MGHDK and SYGVNS. This CDR3 has 15 residues. The CDR3 DNA follows: TGTGCCAGCAGTGACCCAACAGGGGTGAACACTGAAACTTTCTTT. As protein: CASSDPTGVNTETFF.

The chain joins TRBV27 to TRBJ2-1; perhaps D is TRBD1 or TRBD2 (6 bases each). This CDR3 comprises 15 residues. Trimming took off 8 bases at V and 0 bases at J, with 14 bases between the two ends. CDR1 MNHEY and CDR2 SMNVEV come from the germline V gene (reference sequence). The CDR3 bases are TGTGCCAGCGCGTGGGGGGCGAGCTCCTACAATGAGCAGTTCTTC. As protein: CASAWGASSYNEQFF.

This clonotype ranks as medium-sized. The chain employs TRBV29-1 and TRBJ1-2, with a possible D match to TRBD1 (6 bases). The V gene lost 3 bases and the J gene lost 4 bases, with 12 bases spanning the gap. The CDR3 totals 13 residues. The germline CDR1 and CDR2 sequences are SQVTM and ANQGSEA. The CDR3 protein is CSVEAGEGYGYTF. The CDR3 DNA is TGCAGCGTTGAGGCAGGGGAAGGCTATGGCTACACCTTC.

This clonotype appeared a few times. V is TRBV9 and J is TRBJ2-7; no clear D. V dropped 0 bases and J dropped 3 bases, with 7 bases sitting between them. Germline CDR1 is SGDLS and CDR2 is YYNGEE. This CDR3 comprises 13 residues. CDR3 in DNA: TGTGCCAGCAGCGTAGAAGACAACTACGAGCAGTACTTC. This encodes CASSVEDNYEQYF.

In this sample, this clonotype is medium-sized. The chain has TRBV6-5 and TRBJ1-4; D not resolved. Trimming pared 3 bases from V and 7 bases from J, leaving 9 bases between. The CDR3 sequence is 13 residues long. The germline CDR1 and CDR2 sequences are MNHEY and SVGAGI. CDR3 nucleotide sequence: TGTGCCAGCAGTTATAGCAGGCTTGAAAAACTGTTTTTT. It yields the protein CASSYSRLEKLFF.

Ten or more counts support this clonotype. J is TRBJ1-1 and V is TRBV6-2 or TRBV6-3; 7 bases fit TRBD1. The CDR3 sequence is 15 residues long. Germline CDR1 is MNHEY and CDR2 is SVGEGT. The ends lost 5 bases at V and 1 base at J; junction bases unmatched: 7. CDR3 amino acids: CASSRGTAKNTEAFF. The CDR3 DNA is TGTGCCAGCAGTCGGGGGACAGCGAAGAACACTGAAGCTTTCTTT.

In its sample, this clonotype ranks as medium-sized. In DNA, the CDR3 is TGTGCCAGCAGTTTATCGGACAGTTCCTACGAGCAGTACTTC. Translation: CASSLSDSSYEQYF. V usage is TRBV27 and J usage is TRBJ2-7; TRBD1 might be the D (6 bases). Germline V CDR1 and CDR2: MNHEY, SMNVEV (reference sequence). V gave up 0 bases and J gave up 1 base, with 7 bases separating them. The CDR3 has 14 residues.

The J gene is TRBJ1-2, the V gene TRBV27; D unresolved. Deletions cut 5 bases from V and 4 bases from J, with 17 bases between. This CDR3 has 15 residues. Germline V gene sequence: CDR1 MNHEY, CDR2 SMNVEV (reference sequence). This CDR3 is CASSLVPRATYGYTF. CDR3 nucleotide sequence: TGTGCCAGCAGTCTAGTCCCAAGGGCCACCTATGGCTACACCTTC.

The V and J genes are TRBV6-5 and TRBJ1-5; 7 positions match TRBD1. J gave up 2 bases and V 6 bases, and 7 bases lay outside the gene matches. This CDR3 spans 15 amino acids. Germline CDR1 reads MNHEY; CDR2 reads SVGAGI. The CDR3 loop reads CASSLTGSGNQPQHF. CDR3 sequence (DNA): TGTGCCAGCAGCCTGACAGGGAGTGGCAATCAGCCCCAGCATTTT.

In this sample, this clonotype is medium-sized. The V gene is TRBV19, the J gene TRBJ1-2, with D tentatively TRBD1 (6 bases). With 7 bases removed from V and 3 bases from J, the gap between germline ends came to 15 bases. This CDR3 region has 14 residues. Germline V gives CDR1 LNHDA, CDR2 SQIVND (reference sequence). The CDR3 coding sequence is TGTGCCAGTACCCCTGGACAGAAATACTATGGCTACACCTTC. This translates into CASTPGQKYYGYTF. Together with reference TRBV19 and TRBJ1-2, the CDR3 gives the full variable domain: DGGITQSPKYLFRKEGQNVTLSCEQNLNHDAMYWYRQDPGQGLRLIYYSQIVNDFQKGDIAEGYSVSREKKESFPLTVTSAQKNPTAFYLCASTPGQKYYGYTFGSGTRLTVV.

This clonotype appeared a single time. V usage is TRBV20-1 and J usage is TRBJ1-4; D is unresolved. Germline assignment: CDR1 DFQATT and CDR2 SNEGSKA (reference sequence). Trimming removed 1 base at V and 8 bases at J, with 14 bases between. The CDR3 length is 14 residues. This CDR3 is CSARVLGHGEKLFF. The CDR3 region has the DNA TGCAGTGCTAGAGTGTTAGGGCACGGGGAAAAACTGTTTTTT.

This clonotype is medium-sized. J is TRBJ1-2 and V is TRBV5-4, with D uncertain. The CDR3 contains 15 residues. CDR1 and CDR2 (germline): SGHNT, YYREEE (reference sequence). V lost 3 bases, J lost 1 base, and 13 bases lay in between. CDR3 DNA: TGTGCCAGCAGCTCCGCAAGGGCCCTTAACTATGGCTACACCTTC. It is translated as CASSSARALNYGYTF.

This clonotype ranks as medium-sized. The chain carries TRBV9 and TRBJ1-3; D call uncertain. The CDR3 contains 15 residues. CDR1 and CDR2 from the germline V gene are SGDLS and YYNGEE. The V end was cut by 0 bases, the J end by 1 base, with 8 bases between. The CDR3 nucleotides read TGTGCCAGCAGCGTAGGGGATCGATCTGGAAACACCATATATTTT. It translates to CASSVGDRSGNTIYF.

The V gene is TRBV12-3 or TRBV12-4, the J gene TRBJ1-5; 9 bases fit TRBD1. This CDR3 is 16 amino acids long. J lost 2 bases, V lost 3 bases, and 5 bases had no gene match. CDR3 sequence (DNA): TGTGCCAGCAGTTTGACAGGGGGAATACGCAATCAGCCCCAGCATTTT. Translation gives CASSLTGGIRNQPQHF.

The rearrangement joins TRBV12-3 or TRBV12-4 to TRBJ1-4, with D unresolved. The length of the CDR3 is 16 residues. Deletions cut 7 bases from V and 7 bases from J, with 22 bases between. CDR3 amino acids: CASTSSSRRAGEKLFF. The CDR3 region has the DNA TGTGCCAGCACCTCGAGTTCAAGGCGGGCCGGTGAAAAACTGTTTTTT.

This clonotype is medium-sized within its sample. This chain uses TRBV19 with TRBJ1-1; a weak D match, TRBD1 (5 bases). Between the trimmed V and J ends, which lost 5 bases and 1 base, there was a span of 17 bases. The CDR3 covers 16 residues. Germline CDR1 reads LNHDA; CDR2 reads SQIVND (reference sequence). The CDR3 reads CASSRRGLPPNTEAFF. The CDR3 DNA is TGTGCCAGTAGTCGCCGGGGCCTACCACCGAACACTGAAGCTTTCTTT.

There are a few counts of this clonotype. The gene calls are TRBV7-9 and TRBJ2-7; D could derive from TRBD1 or TRBD2 (5 bases each). CDR1 is SEHNR, CDR2 FQNEAQ, per germline (reference sequence). Trimming stripped 6 bases from V and 7 bases from J, with 13 bases between. The CDR3 is made up of 12 amino acids. Here the CDR3 DNA reads TGTGCCAGCAGTGAGGGGACGGGAGAGCAGTACTTC. Its protein is CASSEGTGEQYF.